One sample yielded the 4 T cell receptor beta chains listed below, sequenced in a study of T cell responses to AZD1222 COVID-19 vaccine. Sequencing used immunoSEQ multiplex PCR; TCRdb keeps in-frame clones, though not all of them. The table records around 130,000 clones, 75% to 95% of them present only once. This sample comprised peripheral blood, obtained 28 days after the second dose of the MenACWY control vaccine. These receptors originate from an adult who received the MenACWY meningococcal vaccine as a control.

The rearrangement uses TRBV3-1 (or the pseudogene TRBV3-2) and TRBJ2-7; 11 bases agree with TRBD2. The CDR3 is made up of 14 amino acids. The trim removed 5 bases at V and 4 bases at J, leaving 4 bases unmatched. CDR1 and CDR2 from the germline V gene are LGHDT and YNNKEL (reference sequence). The CDR3 region has the DNA TGTGCCAGCAGCTCAACTAGCGGGAGTTACGAGCAGTACTTC. Its translation: CASSSTSGSYEQYF.

This clone was found a few times. V gene TRBV30 combines with J gene TRBJ1-1, with D maybe TRBD1 (6 bases). The CDR3 contains 11 residues. CDR1 is GTSNPN, CDR2 SVGIG, per germline (reference sequence). The V gene lost 8 bases and the J gene lost 4 bases, with 11 bases spanning the gap. The CDR3 DNA is TGTGCCGGGCACAGGGCCACTGAAGCTTTCTTT. Amino acids: CAGHRATEAFF.

The CDR3 protein is CASSPPSGHGDEQFF. The CDR3 DNA reads as TGTGCCAGCAGCCCCCCTTCGGGGCATGGGGATGAGCAGTTCTTC. The rearrangement joins TRBV5-4 to TRBJ2-1; either TRBD1 or TRBD2 may supply D (5 bases each). CDR1 is SGHNT and CDR2 is YYREEE in the germline V gene (reference sequence). With 4 bases removed from V and 8 bases from J, the gap between germline ends came to 19 bases. CDR3 length: 15 amino acids. Full variable domain (remainder filled in from reference TRBV5-4 and TRBJ2-1): ETGVTQSPTHLIKTRGQQVTLRCSSQSGHNTVSWYQQALGQGPQFIFQYYREEENGRGNFPPRFSGLQFPNYSSELNVNALELDDSALYLCASSPPSGHGDEQFFGPGTRLTVL.

The chain employs TRBV7-6 and TRBJ1-2; TRBD1 aligns across 9 bases. The V gene's germline CDR1 is SGHVS and CDR2 FNYEAQ. The CDR3 totals 18 residues. The junction had 17 bases not matched to a gene; V was cut back by 4 bases and J by 5 bases. DNA for the CDR3: TGTGCCAGCAGCTCTTCTATAACAGGACAGGGGAATGGATATGGCTACACCTTC. Translated, it gives CASSSSITGQGNGYGYTF. Filled out from reference TRBV7-6 and TRBJ1-2, the complete variable domain reads GAGVSQSPRYKVTKRGQDVALRCDPISGHVSLYWYRQALGQGPEFLTYFNYEAQQDKSGLPNDRFSAERPEGSISTLTIQRTEQRDSAMYRCASSSSITGQGNGYGYTFGSGTRLTVV.